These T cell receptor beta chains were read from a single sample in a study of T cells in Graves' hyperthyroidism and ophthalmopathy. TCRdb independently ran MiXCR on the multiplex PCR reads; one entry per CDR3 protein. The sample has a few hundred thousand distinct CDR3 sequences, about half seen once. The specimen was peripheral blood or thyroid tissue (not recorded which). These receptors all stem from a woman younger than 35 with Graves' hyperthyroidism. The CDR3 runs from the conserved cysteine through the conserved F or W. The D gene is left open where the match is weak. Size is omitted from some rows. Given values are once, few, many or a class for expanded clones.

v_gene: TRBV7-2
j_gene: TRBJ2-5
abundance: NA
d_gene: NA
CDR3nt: TGTGCCAGCAGCTACCGAGTCTTGGGTCAAGAGACCCAGTACTTC
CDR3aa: CASSYRVLGQETQYF

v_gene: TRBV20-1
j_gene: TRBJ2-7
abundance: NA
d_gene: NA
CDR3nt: TGCAGTGCTAGAGGGGAGGTACCGCCAGTCTACGAGCAGTACTTC
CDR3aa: CSARGEVPPVYEQYF

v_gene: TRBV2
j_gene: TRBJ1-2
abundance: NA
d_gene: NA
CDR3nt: TGTGCCAGCAGTGAGAAGACGGCTCGGTGTACCTTC
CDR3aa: CASSEKTARCTF

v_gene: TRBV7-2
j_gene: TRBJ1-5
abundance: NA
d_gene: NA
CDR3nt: TGTGCCAGCAGCCAAGAGACGAATAGCAATCAGCCCCAGCATTTT
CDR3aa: CASSQETNSNQPQHF

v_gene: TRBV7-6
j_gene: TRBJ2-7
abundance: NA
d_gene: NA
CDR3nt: TGTGCCAGCAGCGCCCGGGAACCCGAGAGAGGCGAGCAGTACTTC
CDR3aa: CASSAREPERGEQYF

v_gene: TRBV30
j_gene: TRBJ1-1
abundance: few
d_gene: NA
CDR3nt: TGTGCCTGGAGCAATACAGGGTTTTCGAACACTGAAGCTTTCTTT
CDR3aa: CAWSNTGFSNTEAFF

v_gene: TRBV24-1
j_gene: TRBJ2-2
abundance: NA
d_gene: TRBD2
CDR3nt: TGTGCCACCAGTGATTCCATAGCGGGAGGGCCGGTGCACACCGGGGAGCTGTTTTTT
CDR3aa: CATSDSIAGGPVHTGELFF

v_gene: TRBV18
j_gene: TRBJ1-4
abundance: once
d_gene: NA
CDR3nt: TGTGCCAGCTCACCCCGGTTAGCAACTAATGAAAAACTGTTTTTT
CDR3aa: CASSPRLATNEKLFF

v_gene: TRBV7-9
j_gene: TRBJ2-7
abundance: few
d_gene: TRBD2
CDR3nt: TGTGCCAGCAGCTTGGCCCCAATCCAGATAGCGGGAGTCTACGAGCAGTACTTC
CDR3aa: CASSLAPIQIAGVYEQYF

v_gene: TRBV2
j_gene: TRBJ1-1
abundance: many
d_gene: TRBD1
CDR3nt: TGTGCCAGTCAGGGGGCCACTGAAGCTTTCTTT
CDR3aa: CASQGATEAFF

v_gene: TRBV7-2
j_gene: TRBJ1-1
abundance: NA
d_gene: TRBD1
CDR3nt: TGTGCCAGCAGCGCGGACAGGGTGAGCCCTGAAGCTTTCTTT
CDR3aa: CASSADRVSPEAFF

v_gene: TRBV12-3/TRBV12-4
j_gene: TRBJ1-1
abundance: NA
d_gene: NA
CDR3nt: TGTGCCAGCAGTTACTCAAAACAGACAGGAGCTGAAGCTTTCTTT
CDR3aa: CASSYSKQTGAEAFF

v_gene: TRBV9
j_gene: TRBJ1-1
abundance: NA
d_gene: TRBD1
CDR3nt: TGTGCCAGCTCACCACTACAGGGGATGAACACTGAAGCTTTCTTT
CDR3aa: CASSPLQGMNTEAFF

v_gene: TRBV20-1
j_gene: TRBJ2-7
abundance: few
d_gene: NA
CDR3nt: TGCAGTGCTAGAGCTAGCGCCTCGACCTACGAGCAGTACTTC
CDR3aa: CSARASASTYEQYF

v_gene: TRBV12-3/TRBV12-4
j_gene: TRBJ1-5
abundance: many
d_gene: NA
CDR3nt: TGTGCCAGCAGTCCTACAGGGATCAGCAATCAGCCCCAGCATTTT
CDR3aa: CASSPTGISNQPQHF

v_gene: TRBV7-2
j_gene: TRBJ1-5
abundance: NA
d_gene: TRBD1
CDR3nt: TGTGCCAGCAGCACCAGTCCGGGACAGGGTCAGCCCCAGCATTTT
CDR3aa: CASSTSPGQGQPQHF

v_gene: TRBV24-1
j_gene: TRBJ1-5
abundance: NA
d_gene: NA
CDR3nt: TGTGCCACCAGTGATTCCACAGGTTACAATCAGCCCCAGCATTTT
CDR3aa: CATSDSTGYNQPQHF

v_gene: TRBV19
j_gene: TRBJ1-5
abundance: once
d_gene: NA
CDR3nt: TGTGCCAGTAGTATGGATCTCAATCAGCCCCAGCATTTT
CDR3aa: CASSMDLNQPQHF

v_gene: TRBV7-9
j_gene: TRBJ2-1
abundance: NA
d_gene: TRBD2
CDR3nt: TGTGCCAGCAGCTTACAATCGCTAGCGGGTAGCTATGAGCAGTTCTTC
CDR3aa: CASSLQSLAGSYEQFF

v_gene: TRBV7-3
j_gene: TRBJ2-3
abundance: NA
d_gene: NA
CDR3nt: TGTGCCAGCAGCTTAAACCCGGTGGATACGCAGTATTTT
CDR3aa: CASSLNPVDTQYF

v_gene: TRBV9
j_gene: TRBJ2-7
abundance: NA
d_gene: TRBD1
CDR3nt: TGTGCCAGCAGCGTAGGACAGGGAATTCAGTACTTC
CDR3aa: CASSVGQGIQYF

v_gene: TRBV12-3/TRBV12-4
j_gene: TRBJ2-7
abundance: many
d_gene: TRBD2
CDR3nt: TGTGCCAGCAGTGGGAGCGGGGTCTACGAGCAGTACTTC
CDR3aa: CASSGSGVYEQYF

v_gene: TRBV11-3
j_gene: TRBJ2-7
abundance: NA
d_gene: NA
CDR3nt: TGTGCCAGCAGTTTTCTCCACGAGCAGTACTTC
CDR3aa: CASSFLHEQYF

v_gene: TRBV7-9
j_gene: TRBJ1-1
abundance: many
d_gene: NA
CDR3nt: TGTGCCAGCAGCGCCGGTCAGAGCACTGAAGCTTTCTTT
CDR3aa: CASSAGQSTEAFF

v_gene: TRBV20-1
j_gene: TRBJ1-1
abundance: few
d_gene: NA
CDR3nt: TGCAGTGCTAGGGGAGAGAGTTTGAACACTGAAGCTTTCTTT
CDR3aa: CSARGESLNTEAFF

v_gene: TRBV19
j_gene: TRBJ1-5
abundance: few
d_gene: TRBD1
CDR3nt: TGTGCCAGTAGCCAGACAGGGTTGGGCAATCAGCCCCAGCATTTT
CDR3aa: CASSQTGLGNQPQHF

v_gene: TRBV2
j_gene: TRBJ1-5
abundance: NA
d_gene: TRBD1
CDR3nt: TGTGCCAGCAGTTACGGGGACAGGGGGCGAGGTCAGCCCCAGCATTTT
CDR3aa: CASSYGDRGRGQPQHF